Described below is a single TCR beta chain sequence and its context. The antigen remains unidentified. An end of the junction differs from the germline gene, which may be a read error. This entry comes from a study of post-analysis software for immune sequencing data. Study as a whole: Both relapsing-remitting and secondary progressive multiple sclerosis featured among the disease courses, as did progressive-relapsing multiple sclerosis. Whole-study findings and limits: Compared with controls, patients had more of roughly five TRBV segments, including TRBV5-6, TRBV5-1 and TRBV20-1. Co-batched samples clustered tightly together by F measure.

The CDR3 contains 16 residues. Germline CDR1 reads SGHVS; CDR2 reads FNYEAQ. Prepared TCR beta cDNA libraries contained unique molecular identifiers. The yield from roughly 1 to 10 million T cells was approximately 500,000 cDNA molecules in total. In TCRdb, the PCR reads were re-called with MiXCR into one record per CDR3 protein. Of around 700,000 distinct CDR3 sequences listed, approximately 59% were seen once; the top ten hold approximately 11%. V usage is TRBV7-6 and J usage is TRBJ2-7; no definite D call. The receptor was derived from a girl aged 2 to 9 with multiple sclerosis. Sequenced material: blood. The CDR3 loop is CASSPPPQALTYEQYF. For the CDR3, the DNA is TGCGCCAGCAGCCCTCCCCCCCAAGCTTTAACCTACGAGCAGTACTTC.